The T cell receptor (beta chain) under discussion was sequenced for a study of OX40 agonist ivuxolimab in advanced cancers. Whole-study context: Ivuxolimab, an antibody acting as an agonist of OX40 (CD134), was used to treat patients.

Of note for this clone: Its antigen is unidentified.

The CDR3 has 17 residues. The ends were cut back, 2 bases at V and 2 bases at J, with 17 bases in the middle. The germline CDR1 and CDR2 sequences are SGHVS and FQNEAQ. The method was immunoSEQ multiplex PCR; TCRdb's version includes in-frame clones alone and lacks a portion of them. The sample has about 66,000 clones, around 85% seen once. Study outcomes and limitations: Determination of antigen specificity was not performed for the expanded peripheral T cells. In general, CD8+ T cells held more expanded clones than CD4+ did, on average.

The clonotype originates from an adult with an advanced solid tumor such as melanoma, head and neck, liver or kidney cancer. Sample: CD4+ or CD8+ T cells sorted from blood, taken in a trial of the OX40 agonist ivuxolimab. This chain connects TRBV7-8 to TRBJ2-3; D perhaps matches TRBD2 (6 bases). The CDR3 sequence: CASSLTGTGVYTDTQYF. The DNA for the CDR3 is TGTGCCAGCAGCTTAACCGGGACGGGGGTATACACAGATACGCAGTATTTT.